This T cell receptor (beta chain) was identified during a study of human T cells and chemical hapten exposure. In the study overall: Small pooled library volume differences chiefly drove per-sample TCR yield variation.

MiXCR, applied by TCRdb to the RACE reads, yields one record per CDR3 protein. The data contain around 200,000 distinct CDR3 sequences, 25% to 35% of them singletons. Indicated time point: pre-sensitization, week 0. Treatment specified: therapeutic diphenylcyclopropenone sensitization with weekly scalp DPC. Remarks on this clonotype: Its antigen remains unknown.

Broader study findings: With regard to DPC sensitization, TCRs above 1 in 1000 frequency did not change.

The V end was cut by 5 bases, the J end by 4 bases, with 23 bases between. Germline assignment: CDR1 DFQATT and CDR2 SNEGSKA (reference sequence). This CDR3 has 16 residues. This material consisted of whole blood, taken in connection with sensitization to the hapten diphenylcyclopropenone (DPC). The chain links TRBV20-1 to TRBJ1-2; no clear D. The source is a woman under 40 with alopecia areata. Some clones in this sample may be carry-over from other donors' samples. Written as DNA, the CDR3 is TGCAGTGCTGAAGGCCCTCGGGAGGTGTTAGGCTATGGCTACACCTTC. Translated, it gives CSAEGPREVLGYGYTF.